This record concerns one TCR beta chain sequence. Its antigen is unidentified. Method: immunoSEQ multiplex PCR; TCRdb's copy keeps in-frame clones and lacks some. The sample consists of tens of thousands of clones, about nine tenths of them appearing once. Time point: week 23, last vaccination. In every dose of vaccine, 300 ug of mutant IDH1 20-mer peptide was given alongside topical imiquimod. The source of the sample is a study of a mutant IDH1 vaccine in newly diagnosed glioma. Between the trimmed V and J ends, which lost 10 bases and 4 bases, there was a span of 10 bases. The CDR3 is 12 amino acids. Germline assignment: CDR1 MNHNY and CDR2 SVGAGI (reference sequence).

J is TRBJ2-2 and V is TRBV6-6, with a tentative D call TRBD1 (6 bases). The clonotype comes from a man in his forties with glioma. This sample comprised PBMCs, obtained from a glioma patient whose treatment included an IDH1 peptide vaccine. The CDR3 DNA reads as TGTGCCACTGACAGGCGCACCGGGGAGCTGTTTTTT. Translation gives CATDRRTGELFF.